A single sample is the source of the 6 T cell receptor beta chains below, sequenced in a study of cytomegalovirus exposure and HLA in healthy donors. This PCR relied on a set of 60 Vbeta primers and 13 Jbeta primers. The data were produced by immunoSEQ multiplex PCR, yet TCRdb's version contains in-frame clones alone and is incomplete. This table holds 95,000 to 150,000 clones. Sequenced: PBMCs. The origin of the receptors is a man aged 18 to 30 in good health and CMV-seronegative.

The CDR3 sequence: CASSLARPTEAFF. CDR3 sequence (DNA): TGTGCCAGCAGCTTAGCGCGGCCCACTGAAGCTTTCTTT. The chain links TRBV7-8 to TRBJ1-1; D is unresolved. Per the germline V gene, CDR1 is SGHVS and CDR2 is FQNEAQ. V was shortened by 0 bases and J by 4 bases, with 6 bases between the two germline ends. The CDR3 is made up of 13 amino acids.

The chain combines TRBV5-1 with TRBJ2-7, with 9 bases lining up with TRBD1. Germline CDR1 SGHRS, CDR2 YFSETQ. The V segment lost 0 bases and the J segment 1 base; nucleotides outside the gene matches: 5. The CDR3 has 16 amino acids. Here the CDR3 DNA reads TGCGCCAGCAGCTTGGCTACAGGGGGCTGGTCCTACGAGCAGTACTTC. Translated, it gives CASSLATGGWSYEQYF.

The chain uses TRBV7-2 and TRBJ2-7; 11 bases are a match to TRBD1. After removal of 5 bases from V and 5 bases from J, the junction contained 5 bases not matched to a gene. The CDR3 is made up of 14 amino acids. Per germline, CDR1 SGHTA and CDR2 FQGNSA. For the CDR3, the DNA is TGTGCCAGCAGCAACCCGGGACAGGGGGACGAGCAGTACTTC. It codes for CASSNPGQGDEQYF. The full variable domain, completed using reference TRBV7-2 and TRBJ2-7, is GAGVSQSPSNKVTEKGKDVELRCDPISGHTALYWYRQSLGQGLEFLIYFQGNSAPDKSGLPSDRFSAERTGGSVSTLTIQRTQQEDSAVYLCASSNPGQGDEQYFGPGTRLTVT.

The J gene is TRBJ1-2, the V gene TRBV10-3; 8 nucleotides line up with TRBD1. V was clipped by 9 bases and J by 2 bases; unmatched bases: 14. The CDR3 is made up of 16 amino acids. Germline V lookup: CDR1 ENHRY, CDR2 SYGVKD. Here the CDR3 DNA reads TGTGCCATTTGGGGGCTTGGACAGGGAACCAACTATGGCTACACCTTC. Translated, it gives CAIWGLGQGTNYGYTF.

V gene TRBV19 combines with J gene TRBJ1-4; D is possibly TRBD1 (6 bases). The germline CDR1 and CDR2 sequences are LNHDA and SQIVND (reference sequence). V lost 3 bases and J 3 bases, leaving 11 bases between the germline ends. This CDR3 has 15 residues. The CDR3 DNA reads TGTGCCAGTAGTATCGGGGGGGCGGCTAATGAAAAACTGTTTTTT. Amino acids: CASSIGGAANEKLFF.

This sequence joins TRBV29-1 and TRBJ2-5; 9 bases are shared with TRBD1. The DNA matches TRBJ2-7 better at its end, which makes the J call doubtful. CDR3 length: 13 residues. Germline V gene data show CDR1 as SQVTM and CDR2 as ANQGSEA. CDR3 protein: CSVDGQGFHEQYF. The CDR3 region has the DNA TGCAGCGTTGATGGACAGGGGTTCCACGAGCAGTACTTC.